This section outlines one TCR beta chain sequence together with its context. Its antigen is still unknown. Measured with immunoSEQ multiplex PCR; TCRdb has only the in-frame clones, and not every one. The data show about 45,000 clones, with approximately 82% seen just once and less than 15% held by the top ten. Time point noted: peripheral blood 6 weeks after treatment start. The sample belongs to a study of PD-L1 blockade in urothelial cancer. Overall study context: Blood was subjected to analysis at 3 weeks (second dose) and 6 weeks following treatment start.

The V end was cut by 2 bases, the J end by 7 bases, with 12 bases between. The CDR3 covers 14 residues. Looked up from germline, CDR1 is MGHDK and CDR2 is SYGVNS. The study, taken as a whole, reports: Tumor-associated blood clones were expanded more by durable-benefit patients at 3 weeks.

Source: PBMCs, taken around atezolizumab (anti-PD-L1) treatment. The chain combines TRBV25-1 with TRBJ2-1; D is uncertain. The TCR sequence derives from a man aged 60-69 years with urothelial cancer. CDR3 in amino acids: CASSENQILNEQFF. For the CDR3, the DNA is TGTGCCAGCAGTGAAAACCAGATTTTGAATGAGCAGTTCTTC.